Sequencing of this TCR beta chain was carried out in a study of PD-1 and CTLA-4 blockade in melanoma. Per the germline V gene, CDR1 is SEHNR and CDR2 is FQNEAQ (reference sequence). CDR3 size: 15 residues. Trimming took off 1 base at V and 3 bases at J, with 12 bases between the two ends. Clones were read by immunoSEQ multiplex PCR, and TCRdb kept only the in-frame ones, dropping some. Of 30,000 or so clones listed, approximately 89% were seen once; the top ten hold less than 10%. This rearrangement joins TRBV7-9 to TRBJ1-2; no clear D. This TCR came from a human donor with melanoma. The sample consisted of CD8+ T cells from peripheral blood, taken from a patient given anti-PD-1 treatment. Written as DNA, the CDR3 is TGTGCCAGCAGCTTAGATACGGAAGGGCACTATGGCTACACCTTC. Amino acid sequence: CASSLDTEGHYGYTF.